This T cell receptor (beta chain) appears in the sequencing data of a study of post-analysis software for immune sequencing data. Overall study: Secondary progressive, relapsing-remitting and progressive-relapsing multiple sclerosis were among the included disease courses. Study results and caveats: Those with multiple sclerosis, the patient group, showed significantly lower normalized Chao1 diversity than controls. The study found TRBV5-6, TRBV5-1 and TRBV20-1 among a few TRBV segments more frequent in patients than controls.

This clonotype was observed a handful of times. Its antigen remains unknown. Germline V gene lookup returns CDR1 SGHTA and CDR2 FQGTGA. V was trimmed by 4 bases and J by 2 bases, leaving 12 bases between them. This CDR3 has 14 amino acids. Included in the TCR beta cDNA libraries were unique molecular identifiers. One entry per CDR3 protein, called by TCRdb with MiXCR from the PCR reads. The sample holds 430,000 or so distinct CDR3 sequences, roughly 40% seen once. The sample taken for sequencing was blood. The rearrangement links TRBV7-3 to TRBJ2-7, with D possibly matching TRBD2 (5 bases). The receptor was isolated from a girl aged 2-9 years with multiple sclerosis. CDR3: CASSSQEGTYEQYF. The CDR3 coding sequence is TGTGCCAGCAGCTCACAAGAGGGTACCTACGAGCAGTACTTC.